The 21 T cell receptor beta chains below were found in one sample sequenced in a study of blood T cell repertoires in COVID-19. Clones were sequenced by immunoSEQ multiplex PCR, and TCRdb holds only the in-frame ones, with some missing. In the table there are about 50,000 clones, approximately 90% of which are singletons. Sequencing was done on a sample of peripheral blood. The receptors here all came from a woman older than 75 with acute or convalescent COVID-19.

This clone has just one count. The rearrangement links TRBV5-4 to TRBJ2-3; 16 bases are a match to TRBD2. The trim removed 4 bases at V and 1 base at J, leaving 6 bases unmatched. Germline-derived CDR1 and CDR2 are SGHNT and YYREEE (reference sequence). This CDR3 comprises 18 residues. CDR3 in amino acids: CASSPGLAGGGGTDTQYF. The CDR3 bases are TGTGCCAGCAGCCCGGGACTAGCGGGAGGGGGAGGCACAGATACGCAGTATTTT.

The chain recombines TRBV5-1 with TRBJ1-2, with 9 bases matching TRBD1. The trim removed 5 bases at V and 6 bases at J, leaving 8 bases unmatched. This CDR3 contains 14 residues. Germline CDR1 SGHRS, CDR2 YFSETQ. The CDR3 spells CASSAGQGADGYTF. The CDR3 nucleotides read TGCGCCAGCAGTGCGGGACAGGGTGCCGATGGCTACACCTTC.

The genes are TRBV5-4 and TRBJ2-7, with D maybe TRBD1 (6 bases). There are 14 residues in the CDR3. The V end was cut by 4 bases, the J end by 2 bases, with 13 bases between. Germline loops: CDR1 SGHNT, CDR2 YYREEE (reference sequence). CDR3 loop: CASSERTATYEQYF. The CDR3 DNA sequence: TGTGCCAGCAGCGAACGGACAGCTACCTACGAGCAGTACTTC.

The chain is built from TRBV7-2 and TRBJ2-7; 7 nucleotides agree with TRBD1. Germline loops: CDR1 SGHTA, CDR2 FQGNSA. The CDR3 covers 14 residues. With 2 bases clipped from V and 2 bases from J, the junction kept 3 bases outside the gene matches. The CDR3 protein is CASSLQGTAYEQYF. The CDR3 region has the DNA TGTGCCAGCAGCTTACAGGGGACAGCCTACGAGCAGTACTTC.

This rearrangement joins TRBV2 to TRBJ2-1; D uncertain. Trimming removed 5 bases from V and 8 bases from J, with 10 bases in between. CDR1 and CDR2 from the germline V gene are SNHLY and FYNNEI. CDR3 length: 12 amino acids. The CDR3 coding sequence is TGTGCCAGCAGTCCCTCACTCCATGAGCAGTTCTTC. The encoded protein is CASSPSLHEQFF.

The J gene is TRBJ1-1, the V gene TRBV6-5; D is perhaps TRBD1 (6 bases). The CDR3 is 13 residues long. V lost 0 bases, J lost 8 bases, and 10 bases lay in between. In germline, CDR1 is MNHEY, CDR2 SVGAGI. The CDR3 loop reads CASSYSTGTEAFF. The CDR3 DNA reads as TGTGCCAGCAGTTACTCTACCGGGACAGAAGCTTTCTTT.

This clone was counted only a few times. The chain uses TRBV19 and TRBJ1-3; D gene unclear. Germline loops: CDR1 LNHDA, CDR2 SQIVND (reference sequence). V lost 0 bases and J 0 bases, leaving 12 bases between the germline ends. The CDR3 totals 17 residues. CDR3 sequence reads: CASSIDKAIASGNTIYF. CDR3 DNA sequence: TGTGCCAGTAGTATAGATAAGGCGATAGCCTCTGGAAACACCATATATTTT. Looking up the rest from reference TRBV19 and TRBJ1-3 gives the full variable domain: DGGITQSPKYLFRKEGQNVTLSCEQNLNHDAMYWYRQDPGQGLRLIYYSQIVNDFQKGDIAEGYSVSREKKESFPLTVTSAQKNPTAFYLCASSIDKAIASGNTIYFGEGSWLTVV.

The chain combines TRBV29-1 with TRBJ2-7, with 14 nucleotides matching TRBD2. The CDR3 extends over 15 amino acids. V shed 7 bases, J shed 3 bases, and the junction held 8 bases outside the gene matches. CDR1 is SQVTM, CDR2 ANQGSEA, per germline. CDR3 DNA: TGCAGCGCAAAAGAAGGGACTAGCGGGGGCTACGAGCAGTACTTC. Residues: CSAKEGTSGGYEQYF.

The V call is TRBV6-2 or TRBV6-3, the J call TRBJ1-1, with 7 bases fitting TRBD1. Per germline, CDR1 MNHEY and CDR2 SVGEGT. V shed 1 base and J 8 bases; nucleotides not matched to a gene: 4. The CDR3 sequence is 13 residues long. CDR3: CASSYLRQGEAFF. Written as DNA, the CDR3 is TGTGCCAGCAGTTACTTACGACAGGGAGAAGCTTTCTTT.

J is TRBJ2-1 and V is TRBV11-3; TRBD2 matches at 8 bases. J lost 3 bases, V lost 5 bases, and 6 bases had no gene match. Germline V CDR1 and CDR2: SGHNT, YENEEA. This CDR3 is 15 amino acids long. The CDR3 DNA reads TGTGCCAGCAGCGTTACTAGCGGAATCTACAATGAGCAGTTCTTC. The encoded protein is CASSVTSGIYNEQFF.

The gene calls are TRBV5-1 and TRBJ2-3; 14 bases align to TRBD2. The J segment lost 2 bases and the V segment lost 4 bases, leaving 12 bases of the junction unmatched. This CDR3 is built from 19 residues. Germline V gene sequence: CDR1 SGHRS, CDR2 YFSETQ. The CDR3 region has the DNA TGCGCCAGCAGCCCAACCGGGACTAGCGGGAGATGGGTCACAGATACGCAGTATTTT. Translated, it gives CASSPTGTSGRWVTDTQYF. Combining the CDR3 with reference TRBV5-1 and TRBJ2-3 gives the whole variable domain KAGVTQTPRYLIKTRGQQVTLSCSPISGHRSVSWYQQTPGQGLQFLFEYFSETQRNKGNFPGRFSGRQFSNSRSEMNVSTLELGDSALYLCASSPTGTSGRWVTDTQYFGPGTRLTVL.

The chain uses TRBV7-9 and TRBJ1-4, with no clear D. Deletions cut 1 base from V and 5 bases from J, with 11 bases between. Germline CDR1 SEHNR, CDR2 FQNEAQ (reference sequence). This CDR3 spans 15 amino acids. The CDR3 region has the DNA TGTGCCAGCAGCTTAGTGGGAGCGATAAATGAAAAACTGTTTTTT. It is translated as CASSLVGAINEKLFF. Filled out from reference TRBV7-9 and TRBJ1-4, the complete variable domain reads DTGVSQNPRHKITKRGQNVTFRCDPISEHNRLYWYRQTLGQGPEFLTYFQNEAQLEKSRLLSDRFSAERPKGSFSTLEIQRTEQGDSAMYLCASSLVGAINEKLFFGSGTQLSVL.

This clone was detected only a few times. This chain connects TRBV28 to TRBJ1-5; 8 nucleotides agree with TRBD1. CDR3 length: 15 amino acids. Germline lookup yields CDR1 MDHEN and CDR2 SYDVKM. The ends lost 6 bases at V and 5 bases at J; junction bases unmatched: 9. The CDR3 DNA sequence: TGTGCCAGCAGCCCGACAGGGGAGGTGGATCAGCCCCAGCATTTT. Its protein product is CASSPTGEVDQPQHF. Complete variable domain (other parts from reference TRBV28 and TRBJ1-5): DVKVTQSSRYLVKRTGEKVFLECVQDMDHENMFWYRQDPGLGLRLIYFSYDVKMKEKGDIPEGYSVSREKKERFSLILESASTNQTSMYLCASSPTGEVDQPQHFGDGTRLSIL.

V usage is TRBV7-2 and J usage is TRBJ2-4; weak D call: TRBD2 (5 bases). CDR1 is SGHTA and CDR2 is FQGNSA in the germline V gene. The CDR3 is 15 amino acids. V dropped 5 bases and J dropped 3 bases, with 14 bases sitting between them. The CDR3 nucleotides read TGTGCCAGCAGCCTACTAGGAGTAGGCAAAAACATTCAGTACTTC. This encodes CASSLLGVGKNIQYF.

The chain's CDR3 is CASSPFVHYSNQPQHF. For the CDR3, the DNA is TGTGCCAGCAGCCCGTTTGTGCACTATAGCAATCAGCCCCAGCATTTT. This sequence joins TRBV3-1 (or the pseudogene TRBV3-2) and TRBJ1-5, with D unresolved. Trimming cost V 4 bases and J 0 bases, with 13 bases left between them. The CDR3 covers 16 residues. The germline V gene has CDR1 LGHDT and CDR2 YNNKEL (reference sequence).

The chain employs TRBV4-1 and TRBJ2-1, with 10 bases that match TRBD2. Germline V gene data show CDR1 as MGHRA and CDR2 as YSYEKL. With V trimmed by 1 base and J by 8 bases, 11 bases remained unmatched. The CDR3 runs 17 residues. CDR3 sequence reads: CASSQVRSGRARDEQFF. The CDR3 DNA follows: TGCGCCAGCAGCCAAGTACGAAGCGGGAGGGCCCGGGATGAGCAGTTCTTC.

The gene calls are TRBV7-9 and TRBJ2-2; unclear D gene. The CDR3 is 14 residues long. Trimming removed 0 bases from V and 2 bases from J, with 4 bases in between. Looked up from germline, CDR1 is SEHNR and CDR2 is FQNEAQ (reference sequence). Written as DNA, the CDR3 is TGTGCCAGCAGCTTAGCGGCAAACACCGGGGAGCTGTTTTTT. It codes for CASSLAANTGELFF.

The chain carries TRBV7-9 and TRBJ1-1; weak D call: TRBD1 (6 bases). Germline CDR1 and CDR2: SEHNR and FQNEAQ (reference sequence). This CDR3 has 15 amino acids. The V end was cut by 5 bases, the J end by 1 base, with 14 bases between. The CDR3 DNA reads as TGTGCCAGCAGCACCCAGGACAGTCCGAACACTGAAGCTTTCTTT. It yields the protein CASSTQDSPNTEAFF.

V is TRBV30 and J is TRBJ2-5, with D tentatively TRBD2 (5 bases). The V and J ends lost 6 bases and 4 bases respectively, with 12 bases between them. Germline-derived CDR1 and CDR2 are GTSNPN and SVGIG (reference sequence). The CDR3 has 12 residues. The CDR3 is CACRTYGETQYF. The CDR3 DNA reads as TGTGCCTGCCGGACTTACGGAGAGACCCAGTACTTC.

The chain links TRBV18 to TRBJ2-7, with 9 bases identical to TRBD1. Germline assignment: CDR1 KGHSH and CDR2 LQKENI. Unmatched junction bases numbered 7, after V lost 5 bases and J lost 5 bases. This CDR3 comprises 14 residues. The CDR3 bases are TGTGCCAGCTCAACCGGGACAGGGTCTAACGAGCAGTACTTC. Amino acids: CASSTGTGSNEQYF.

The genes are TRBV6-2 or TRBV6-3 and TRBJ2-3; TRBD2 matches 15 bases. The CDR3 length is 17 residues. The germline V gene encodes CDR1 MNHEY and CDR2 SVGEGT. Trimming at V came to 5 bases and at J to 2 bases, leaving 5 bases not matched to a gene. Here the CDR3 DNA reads TGTGCCAGCAGTCCGGGACTAGCGGGAGGACTCACAGATACGCAGTATTTT. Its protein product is CASSPGLAGGLTDTQYF.